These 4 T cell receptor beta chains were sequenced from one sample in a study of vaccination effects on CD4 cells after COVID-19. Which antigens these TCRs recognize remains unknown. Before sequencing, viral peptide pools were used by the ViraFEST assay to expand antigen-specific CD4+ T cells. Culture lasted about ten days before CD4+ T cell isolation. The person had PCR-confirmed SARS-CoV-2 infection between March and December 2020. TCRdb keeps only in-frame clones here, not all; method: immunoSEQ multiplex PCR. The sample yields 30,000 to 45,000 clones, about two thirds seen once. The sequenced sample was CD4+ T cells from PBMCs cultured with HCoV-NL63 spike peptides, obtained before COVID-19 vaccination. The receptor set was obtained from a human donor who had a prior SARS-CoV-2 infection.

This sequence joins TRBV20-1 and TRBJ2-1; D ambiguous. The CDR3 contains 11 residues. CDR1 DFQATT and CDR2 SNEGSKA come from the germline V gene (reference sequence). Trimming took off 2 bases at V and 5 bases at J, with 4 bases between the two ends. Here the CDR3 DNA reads TGCAGTGCTAGAAATAACAATGAGCAGTTCTTC. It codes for CSARNNNEQFF.

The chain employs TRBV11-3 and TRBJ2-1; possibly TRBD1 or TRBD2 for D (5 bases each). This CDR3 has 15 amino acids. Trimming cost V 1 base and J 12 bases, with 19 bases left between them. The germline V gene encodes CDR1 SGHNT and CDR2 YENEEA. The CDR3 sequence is CASSLAGPREIGQFF. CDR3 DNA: TGTGCCAGCAGCTTAGCGGGACCAAGGGAAATTGGGCAGTTCTTC.

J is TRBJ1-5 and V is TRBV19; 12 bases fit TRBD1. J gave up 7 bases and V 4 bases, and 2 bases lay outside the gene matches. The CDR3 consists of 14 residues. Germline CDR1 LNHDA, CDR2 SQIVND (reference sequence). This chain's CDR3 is CASSTGTGGQPQHF. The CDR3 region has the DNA TGTGCCAGTAGTACCGGGACAGGGGGCCAGCCCCAGCATTTT. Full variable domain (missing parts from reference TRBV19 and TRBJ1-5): DGGITQSPKYLFRKEGQNVTLSCEQNLNHDAMYWYRQDPGQGLRLIYYSQIVNDFQKGDIAEGYSVSREKKESFPLTVTSAQKNPTAFYLCASSTGTGGQPQHFGDGTRLSIL.

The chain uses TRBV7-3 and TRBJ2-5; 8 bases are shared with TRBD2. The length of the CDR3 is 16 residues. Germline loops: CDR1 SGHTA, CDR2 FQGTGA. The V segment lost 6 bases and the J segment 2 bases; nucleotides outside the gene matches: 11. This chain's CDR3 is CASSPGPGLGQETQYF. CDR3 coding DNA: TGTGCCAGCAGTCCCGGCCCGGGACTAGGGCAAGAGACCCAGTACTTC.